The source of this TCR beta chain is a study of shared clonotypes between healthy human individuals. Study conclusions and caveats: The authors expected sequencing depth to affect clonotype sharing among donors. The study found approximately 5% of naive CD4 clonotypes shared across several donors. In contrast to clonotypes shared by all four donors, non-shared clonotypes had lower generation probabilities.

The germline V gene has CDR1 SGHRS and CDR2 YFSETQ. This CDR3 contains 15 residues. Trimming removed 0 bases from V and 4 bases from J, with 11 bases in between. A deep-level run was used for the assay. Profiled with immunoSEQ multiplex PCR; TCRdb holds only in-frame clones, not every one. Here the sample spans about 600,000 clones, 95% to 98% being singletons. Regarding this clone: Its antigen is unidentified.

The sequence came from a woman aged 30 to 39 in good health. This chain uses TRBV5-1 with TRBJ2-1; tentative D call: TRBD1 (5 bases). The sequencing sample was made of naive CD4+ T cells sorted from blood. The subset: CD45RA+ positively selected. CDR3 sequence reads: CASSLGQHAYNEQFF. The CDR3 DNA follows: TGCGCCAGCAGCTTGGGACAGCACGCATACAATGAGCAGTTCTTC.